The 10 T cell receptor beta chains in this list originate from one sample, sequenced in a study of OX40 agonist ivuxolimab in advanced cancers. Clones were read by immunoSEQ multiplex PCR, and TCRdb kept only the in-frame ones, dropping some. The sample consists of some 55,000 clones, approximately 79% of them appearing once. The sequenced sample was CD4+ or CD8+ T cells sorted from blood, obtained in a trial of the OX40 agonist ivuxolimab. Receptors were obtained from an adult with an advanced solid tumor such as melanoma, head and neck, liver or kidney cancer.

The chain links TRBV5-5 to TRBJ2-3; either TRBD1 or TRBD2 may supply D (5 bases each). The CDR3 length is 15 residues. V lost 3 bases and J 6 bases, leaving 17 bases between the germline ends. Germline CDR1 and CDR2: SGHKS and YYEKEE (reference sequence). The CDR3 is CASSYLRDGIDTQYF. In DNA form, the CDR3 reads TGTGCCAGCAGCTATTTAAGGGACGGAATCGATACGCAGTATTTT.

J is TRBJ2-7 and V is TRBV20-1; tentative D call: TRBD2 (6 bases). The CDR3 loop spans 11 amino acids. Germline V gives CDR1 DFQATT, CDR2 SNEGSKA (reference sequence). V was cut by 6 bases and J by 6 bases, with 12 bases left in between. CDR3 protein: CSARRAGEQYF. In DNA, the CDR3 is TGCAGTGCGCGGAGGGCGGGCGAGCAGTACTTC.

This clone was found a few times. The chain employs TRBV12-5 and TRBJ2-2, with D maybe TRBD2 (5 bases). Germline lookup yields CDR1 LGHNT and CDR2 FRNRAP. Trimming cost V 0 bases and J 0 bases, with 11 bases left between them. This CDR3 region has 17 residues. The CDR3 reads CASGLVLRAANTGELFF. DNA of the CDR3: TGTGCTAGTGGTTTGGTTCTGCGGGCGGCGAACACCGGGGAGCTGTTTTTT.

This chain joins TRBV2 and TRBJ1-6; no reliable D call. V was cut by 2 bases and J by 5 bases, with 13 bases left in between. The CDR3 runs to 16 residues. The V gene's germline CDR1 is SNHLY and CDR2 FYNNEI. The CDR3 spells CASSEMVAANNSPLHF. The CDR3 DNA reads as TGTGCCAGCAGTGAAATGGTGGCAGCAAATAATTCACCCCTCCACTTT.

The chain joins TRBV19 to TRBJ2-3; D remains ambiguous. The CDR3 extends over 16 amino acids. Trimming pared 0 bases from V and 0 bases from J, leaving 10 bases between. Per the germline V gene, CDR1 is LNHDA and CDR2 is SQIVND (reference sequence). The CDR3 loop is CASSIDRLRSTDTQYF. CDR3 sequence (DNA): TGTGCCAGTAGTATAGATCGATTGCGGAGCACAGATACGCAGTATTTT.

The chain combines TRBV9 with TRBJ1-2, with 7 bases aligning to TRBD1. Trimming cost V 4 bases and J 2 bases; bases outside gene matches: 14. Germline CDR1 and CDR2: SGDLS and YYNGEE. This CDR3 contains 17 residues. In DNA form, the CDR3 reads TGTGCCAGCAGCACCCGAGGACAGAGCAGGGGGAACTATGGCTACACCTTC. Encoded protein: CASSTRGQSRGNYGYTF.

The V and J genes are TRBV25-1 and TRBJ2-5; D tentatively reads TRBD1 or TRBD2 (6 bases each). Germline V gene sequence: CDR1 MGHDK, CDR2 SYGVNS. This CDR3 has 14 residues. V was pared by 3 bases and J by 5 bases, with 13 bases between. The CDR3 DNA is TGTGCCAGCAGTGAGGTCGGGGGCACGGAGACCCAGTACTTC. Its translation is CASSEVGGTETQYF. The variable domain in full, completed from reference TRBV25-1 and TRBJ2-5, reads EADIYQTPRYLVIGTGKKITLECSQTMGHDKMYWYQQDPGMELHLIHYSYGVNSTEKGDLSSESTVSRIRTEHFPLTLESARPSHTSQYLCASSEVGGTETQYFGPGTRLLVL.

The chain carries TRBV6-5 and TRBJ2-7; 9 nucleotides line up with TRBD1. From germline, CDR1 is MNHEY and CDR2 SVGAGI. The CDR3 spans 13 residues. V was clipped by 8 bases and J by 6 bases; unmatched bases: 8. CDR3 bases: TGTGCCAGCTCTGGGGGACAGGGCACCGAGCAGTACTTC. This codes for CASSGGQGTEQYF.

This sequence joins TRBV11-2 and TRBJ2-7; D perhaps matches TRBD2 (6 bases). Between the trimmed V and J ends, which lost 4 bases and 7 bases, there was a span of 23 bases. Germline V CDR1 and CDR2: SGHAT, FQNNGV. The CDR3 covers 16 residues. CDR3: CASSSNEPEEGQEQYF. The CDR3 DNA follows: TGTGCCAGCAGCTCCAACGAGCCGGAGGAGGGGCAGGAGCAGTACTTC.

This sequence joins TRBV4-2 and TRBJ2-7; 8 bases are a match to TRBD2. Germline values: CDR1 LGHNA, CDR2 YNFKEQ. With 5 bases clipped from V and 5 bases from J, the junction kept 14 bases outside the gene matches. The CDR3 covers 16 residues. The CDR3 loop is CASSLDPGGLLDEQYF. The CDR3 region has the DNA TGTGCCAGCAGCTTGGATCCGGGGGGGCTTTTAGACGAGCAGTACTTC.